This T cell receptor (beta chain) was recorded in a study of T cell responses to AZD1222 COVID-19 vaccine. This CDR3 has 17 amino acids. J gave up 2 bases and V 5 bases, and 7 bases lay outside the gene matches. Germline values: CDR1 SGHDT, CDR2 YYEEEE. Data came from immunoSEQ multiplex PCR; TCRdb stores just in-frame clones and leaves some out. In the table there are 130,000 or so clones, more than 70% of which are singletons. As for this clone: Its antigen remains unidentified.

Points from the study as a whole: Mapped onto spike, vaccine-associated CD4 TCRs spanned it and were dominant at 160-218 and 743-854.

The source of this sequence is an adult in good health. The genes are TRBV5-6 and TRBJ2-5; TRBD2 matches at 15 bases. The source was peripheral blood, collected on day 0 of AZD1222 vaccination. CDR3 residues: CASRAGLAGGQQETQYF. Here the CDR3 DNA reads TGTGCCAGCAGGGCTGGACTAGCGGGAGGGCAACAAGAGACCCAGTACTTC.